The following is a TCR beta chain sequence with its context. The entry originates in a study of cytomegalovirus exposure and HLA in healthy donors. The CDR3 runs 14 residues. Germline-derived CDR1 and CDR2 are SGHTS and YDEGEE. The junction had 7 bases not matched to a gene; V was cut back by 3 bases and J by 5 bases. The PCR ran on 60 Vbeta and 13 Jbeta primers. Here immunoSEQ multiplex PCR was the method, and the copy in TCRdb shows in-frame clones only, minus some. The sample includes about 160,000 clones, 70% to 80% of them seen just once. This receptor was identified in a man aged 45 to 65 in good health and CMV-seropositive. The chain joins TRBV5-8 to TRBJ2-7; the match to TRBD1 covers 8 bases. Material: PBMCs. The CDR3 loop is CASSWRDRPHEQYF. The CDR3 bases are TGTGCCAGCAGCTGGAGGGACAGGCCCCACGAGCAGTACTTC.